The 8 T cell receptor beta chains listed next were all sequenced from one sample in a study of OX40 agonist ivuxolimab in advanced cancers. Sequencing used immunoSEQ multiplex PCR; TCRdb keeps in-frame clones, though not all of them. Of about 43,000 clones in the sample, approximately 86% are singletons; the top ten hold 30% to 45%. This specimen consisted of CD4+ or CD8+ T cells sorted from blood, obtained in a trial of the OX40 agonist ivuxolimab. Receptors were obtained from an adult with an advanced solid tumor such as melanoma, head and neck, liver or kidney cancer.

CDR3 region: CASSGGANTQYF. CDR3 in DNA: TGTGCCAGCAGCGGGGGGGCGAATACGCAGTATTTT. V and J are TRBV5-4 and TRBJ2-3; a weak D match, TRBD2 (7 bases). Per the germline V gene, CDR1 is SGHNT and CDR2 is YYREEE (reference sequence). Trimming removed 4 bases from V and 7 bases from J, with 10 bases in between. The CDR3 has 12 residues.

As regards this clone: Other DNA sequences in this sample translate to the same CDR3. CDR3 bases: TGTGCCAGCAGCCCCTTGGCGGGAGCGAACACCGGGGAGCTGTTTTTT. Residues: CASSPLAGANTGELFF. This sequence joins TRBV7-8 and TRBJ2-2, with TRBD2 matching 7 bases. CDR3 length: 16 amino acids. V lost 5 bases to trimming and J lost 0 bases; unmatched junction nucleotides: 6. The germline V gene encodes CDR1 SGHVS and CDR2 FQNEAQ. Full variable domain (rest looked up from reference TRBV7-8 and TRBJ2-2): GAGVSQSPRYKVAKRGQDVALRCDPISGHVSLFWYQQALGQGPEFLTYFQNEAQLDKSGLPSDRFFAERPEGSVSTLKIQRTQQEDSAVYLCASSPLAGANTGELFFGEGSRLTVL.

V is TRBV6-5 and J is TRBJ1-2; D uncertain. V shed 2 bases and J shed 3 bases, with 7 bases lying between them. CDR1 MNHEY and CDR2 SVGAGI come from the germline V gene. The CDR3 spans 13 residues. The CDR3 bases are TGTGCCAGCAGTTACGGTCGGCACTATGGCTACACCTTC. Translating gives CASSYGRHYGYTF.

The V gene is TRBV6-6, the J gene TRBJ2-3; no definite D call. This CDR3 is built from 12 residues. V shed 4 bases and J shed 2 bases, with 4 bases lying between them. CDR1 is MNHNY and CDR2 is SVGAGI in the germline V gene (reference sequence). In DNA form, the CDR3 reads TGTGCCAGCAGTTCGACCACAGATACGCAGTATTTT. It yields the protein CASSSTTDTQYF.

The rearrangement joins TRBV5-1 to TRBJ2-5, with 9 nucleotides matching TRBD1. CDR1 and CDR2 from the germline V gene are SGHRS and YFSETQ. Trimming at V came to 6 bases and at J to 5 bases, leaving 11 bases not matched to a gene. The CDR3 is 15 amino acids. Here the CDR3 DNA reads TGCGCCAGCATTTCGGGACAGGGTCTTTACGAGACCCAGTACTTC. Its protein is CASISGQGLYETQYF.

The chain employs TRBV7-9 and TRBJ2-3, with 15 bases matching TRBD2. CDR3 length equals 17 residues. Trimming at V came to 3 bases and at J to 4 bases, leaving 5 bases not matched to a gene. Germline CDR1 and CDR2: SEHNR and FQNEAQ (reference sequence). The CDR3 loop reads CASSFGLAGGSPDTQYF. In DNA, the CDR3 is TGTGCCAGCAGCTTTGGACTAGCGGGGGGGTCCCCAGATACGCAGTATTTT.

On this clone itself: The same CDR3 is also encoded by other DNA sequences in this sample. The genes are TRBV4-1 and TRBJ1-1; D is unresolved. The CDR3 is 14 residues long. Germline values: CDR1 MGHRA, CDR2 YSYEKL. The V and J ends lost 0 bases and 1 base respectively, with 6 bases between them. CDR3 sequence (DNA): TGCGCCAGCAGCCAAGACGCCCGGAACACTGAAGCTTTCTTT. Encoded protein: CASSQDARNTEAFF.

CDR3 region: CASSRNRGRDTGELFF. CDR3 sequence (DNA): TGTGCCAGCAGCAGAAACAGGGGAAGAGACACCGGGGAGCTGTTTTTT. J is TRBJ2-2 and V is TRBV5-5, with 7 bases that match TRBD1. The J segment lost 3 bases and the V segment lost 4 bases, leaving 9 bases of the junction unmatched. Germline V gene sequence: CDR1 SGHKS, CDR2 YYEKEE (reference sequence). CDR3 length: 16 amino acids.